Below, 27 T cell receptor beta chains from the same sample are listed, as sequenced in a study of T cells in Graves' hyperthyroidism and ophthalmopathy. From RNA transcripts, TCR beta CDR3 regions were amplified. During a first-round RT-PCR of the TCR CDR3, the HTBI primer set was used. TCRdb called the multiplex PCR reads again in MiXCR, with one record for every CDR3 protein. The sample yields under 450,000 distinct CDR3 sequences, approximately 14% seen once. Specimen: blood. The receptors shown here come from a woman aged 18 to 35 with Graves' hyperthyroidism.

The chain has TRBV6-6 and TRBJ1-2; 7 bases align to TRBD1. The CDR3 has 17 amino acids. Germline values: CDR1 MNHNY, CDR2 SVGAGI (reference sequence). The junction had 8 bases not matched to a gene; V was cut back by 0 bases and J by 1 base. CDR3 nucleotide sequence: TGTGCCAGCAGTTACTCTCCGCAGGGGGGATTTAACTATGGCTACACCTTC. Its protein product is CASSYSPQGGFNYGYTF.

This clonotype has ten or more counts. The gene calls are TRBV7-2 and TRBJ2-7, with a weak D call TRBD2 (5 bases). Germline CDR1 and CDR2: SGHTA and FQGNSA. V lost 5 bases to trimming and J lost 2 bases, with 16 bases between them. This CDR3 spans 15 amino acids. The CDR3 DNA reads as TGTGCCAGCAGCAGACAAACCGGGAAGACCTACGAGCAGTACTTC. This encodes CASSRQTGKTYEQYF.

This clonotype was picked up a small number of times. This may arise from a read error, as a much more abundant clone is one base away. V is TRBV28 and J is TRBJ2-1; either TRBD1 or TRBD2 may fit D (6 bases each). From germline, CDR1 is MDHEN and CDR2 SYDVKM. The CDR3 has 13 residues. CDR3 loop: CAGRRGEADEQFF. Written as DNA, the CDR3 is TGTGCCGGCAGGAGGGGGGAGGCCGATGAGCAGTTCTTC. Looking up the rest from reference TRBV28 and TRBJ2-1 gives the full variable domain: DVKVTQSSRYLVKRTGEKVFLECVQDMDHENMFWYRQDPGLGLRLIYFSYDVKMKEKGDIPEGYSVSREKKERFSLILESASTNQTSMYLCAGRRGEADEQFFGPGTRLTVL.

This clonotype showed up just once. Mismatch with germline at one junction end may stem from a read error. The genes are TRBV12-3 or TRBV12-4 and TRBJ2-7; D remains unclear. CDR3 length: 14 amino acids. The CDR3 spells CAGSFGRLTYEQYF. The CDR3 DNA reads TGTGCCGGCAGTTTCGGACGGCTAACCTACGAGCAGTACTTC.

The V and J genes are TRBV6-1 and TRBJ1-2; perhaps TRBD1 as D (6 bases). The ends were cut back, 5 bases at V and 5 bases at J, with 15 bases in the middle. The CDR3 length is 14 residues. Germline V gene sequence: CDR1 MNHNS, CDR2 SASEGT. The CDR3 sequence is CASSKLDSVYGYTF. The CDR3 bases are TGTGCCAGCAGTAAATTGGACAGTGTTTATGGCTACACCTTC.

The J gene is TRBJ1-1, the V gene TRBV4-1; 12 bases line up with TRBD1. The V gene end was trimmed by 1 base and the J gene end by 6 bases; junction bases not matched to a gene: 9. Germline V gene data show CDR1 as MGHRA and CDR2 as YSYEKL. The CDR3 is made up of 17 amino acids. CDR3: CASSQVFPGQGAAEAFF. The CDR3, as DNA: TGCGCCAGCAGCCAAGTTTTTCCGGGACAGGGGGCGGCTGAAGCTTTCTTT.

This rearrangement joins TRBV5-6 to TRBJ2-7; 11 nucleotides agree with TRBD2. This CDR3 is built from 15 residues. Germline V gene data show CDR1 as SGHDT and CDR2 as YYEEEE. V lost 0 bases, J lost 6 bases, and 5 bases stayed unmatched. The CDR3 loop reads CASSLGVLAGVEQYF. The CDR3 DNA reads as TGTGCCAGCAGCTTGGGGGTACTAGCGGGAGTCGAGCAGTACTTC.

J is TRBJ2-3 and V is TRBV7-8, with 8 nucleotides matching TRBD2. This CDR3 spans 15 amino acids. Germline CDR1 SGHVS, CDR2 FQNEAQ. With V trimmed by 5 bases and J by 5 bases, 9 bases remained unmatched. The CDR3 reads CASSQSGSRGDTQYF. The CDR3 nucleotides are TGTGCCAGCAGCCAGAGCGGGAGCCGTGGAGATACGCAGTATTTT. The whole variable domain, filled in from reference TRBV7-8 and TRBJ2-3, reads GAGVSQSPRYKVAKRGQDVALRCDPISGHVSLFWYQQALGQGPEFLTYFQNEAQLDKSGLPSDRFFAERPEGSVSTLKIQRTQQEDSAVYLCASSQSGSRGDTQYFGPGTRLTVL.

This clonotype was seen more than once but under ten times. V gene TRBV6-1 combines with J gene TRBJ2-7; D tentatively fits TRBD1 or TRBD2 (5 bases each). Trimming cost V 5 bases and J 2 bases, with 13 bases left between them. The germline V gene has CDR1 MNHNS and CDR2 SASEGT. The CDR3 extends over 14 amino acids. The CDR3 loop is CASSYRRDPYEQYF. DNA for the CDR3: TGTGCCAGCAGTTATCGTAGGGACCCCTACGAGCAGTACTTC.

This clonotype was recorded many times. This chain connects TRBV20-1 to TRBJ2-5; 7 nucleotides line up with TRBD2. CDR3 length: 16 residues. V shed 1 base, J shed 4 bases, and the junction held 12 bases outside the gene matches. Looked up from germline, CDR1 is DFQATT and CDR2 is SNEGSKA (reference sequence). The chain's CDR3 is CSARGPEGGPSETQYF. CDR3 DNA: TGCAGTGCTAGAGGGCCTGAGGGAGGGCCGTCAGAGACCCAGTACTTC.

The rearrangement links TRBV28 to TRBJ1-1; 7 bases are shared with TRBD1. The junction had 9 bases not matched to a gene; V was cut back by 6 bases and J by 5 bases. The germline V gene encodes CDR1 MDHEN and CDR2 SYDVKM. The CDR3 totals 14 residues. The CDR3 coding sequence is TGTGCCAGCAGCCCGGGGACAGCCGATACTGAAGCTTTCTTT. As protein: CASSPGTADTEAFF.

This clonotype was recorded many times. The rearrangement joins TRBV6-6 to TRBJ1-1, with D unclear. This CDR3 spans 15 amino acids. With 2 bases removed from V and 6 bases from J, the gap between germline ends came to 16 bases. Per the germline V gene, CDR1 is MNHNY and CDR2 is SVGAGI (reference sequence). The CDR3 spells CASSYGTRLSAEAFF. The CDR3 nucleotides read TGTGCCAGCAGTTACGGTACCCGTTTAAGCGCTGAAGCTTTCTTT.

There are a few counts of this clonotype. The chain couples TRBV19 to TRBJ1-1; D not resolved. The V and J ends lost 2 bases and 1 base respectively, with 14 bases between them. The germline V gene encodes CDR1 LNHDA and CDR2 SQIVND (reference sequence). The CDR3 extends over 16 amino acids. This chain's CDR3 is CASSIQTATRNTEAFF. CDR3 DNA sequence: TGTGCCAGTAGTATACAGACCGCGACCAGGAACACTGAAGCTTTCTTT.

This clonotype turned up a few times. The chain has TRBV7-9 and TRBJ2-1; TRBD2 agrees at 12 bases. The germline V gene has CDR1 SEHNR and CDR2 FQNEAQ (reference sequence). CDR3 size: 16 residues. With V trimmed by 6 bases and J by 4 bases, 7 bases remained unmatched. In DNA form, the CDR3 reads TGTGCCAGCAGTGACTCGACTAGCGGGGGATACAATGAGCAGTTCTTC. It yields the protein CASSDSTSGGYNEQFF.

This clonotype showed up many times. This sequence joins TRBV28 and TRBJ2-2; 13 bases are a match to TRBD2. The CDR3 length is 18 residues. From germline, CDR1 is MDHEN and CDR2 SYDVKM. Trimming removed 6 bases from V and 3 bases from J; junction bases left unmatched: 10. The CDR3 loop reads CASSPRTSGRGDTGELFF. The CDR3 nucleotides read TGTGCCAGCAGCCCGAGGACTAGCGGGAGAGGAGACACCGGGGAGCTGTTTTTT. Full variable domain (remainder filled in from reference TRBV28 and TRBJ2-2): DVKVTQSSRYLVKRTGEKVFLECVQDMDHENMFWYRQDPGLGLRLIYFSYDVKMKEKGDIPEGYSVSREKKERFSLILESASTNQTSMYLCASSPRTSGRGDTGELFFGEGSRLTVL.

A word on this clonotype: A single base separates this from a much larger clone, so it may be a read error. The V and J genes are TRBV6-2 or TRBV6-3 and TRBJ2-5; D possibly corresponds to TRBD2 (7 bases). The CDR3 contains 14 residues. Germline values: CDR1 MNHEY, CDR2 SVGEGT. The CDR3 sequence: CAGSYGGRGETQYF. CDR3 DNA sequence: TGTGCCGGCAGTTACGGGGGGCGCGGGGAGACCCAGTACTTC.

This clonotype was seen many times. The CDR3 protein is CATSNPGQLYEQYF. The CDR3 nucleotides read TGTGCCACCAGCAACCCGGGACAGCTCTACGAGCAGTACTTC. The rearrangement joins TRBV15 to TRBJ2-7, with 7 bases that match TRBD1. The trim removed 4 bases at V and 3 bases at J, leaving 6 bases unmatched. The CDR3 length is 14 residues. Germline V lookup: CDR1 LNHNV, CDR2 YYDKDF (reference sequence).

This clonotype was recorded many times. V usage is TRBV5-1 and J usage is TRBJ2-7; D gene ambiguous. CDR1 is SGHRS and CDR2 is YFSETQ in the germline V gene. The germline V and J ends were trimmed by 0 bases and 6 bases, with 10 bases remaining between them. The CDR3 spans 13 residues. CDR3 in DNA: TGCGCCAGCAGCTTGGACGGAATGGGCGAGCAGTACTTC. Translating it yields CASSLDGMGEQYF.

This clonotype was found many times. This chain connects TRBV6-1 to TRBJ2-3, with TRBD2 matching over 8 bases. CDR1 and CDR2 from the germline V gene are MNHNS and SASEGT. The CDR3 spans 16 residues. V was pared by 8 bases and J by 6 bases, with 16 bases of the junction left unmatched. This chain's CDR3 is CASGASRGTSRDTQYF. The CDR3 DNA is TGTGCCAGCGGTGCAAGCAGAGGGACTAGTCGGGATACGCAGTATTTT.

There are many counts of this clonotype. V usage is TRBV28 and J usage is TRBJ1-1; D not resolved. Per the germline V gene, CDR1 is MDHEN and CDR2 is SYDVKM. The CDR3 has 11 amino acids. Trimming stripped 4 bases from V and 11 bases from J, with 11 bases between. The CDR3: CASSSPVGAFF. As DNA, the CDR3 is TGTGCCAGCAGTTCCCCCGTCGGGGCTTTCTTT.

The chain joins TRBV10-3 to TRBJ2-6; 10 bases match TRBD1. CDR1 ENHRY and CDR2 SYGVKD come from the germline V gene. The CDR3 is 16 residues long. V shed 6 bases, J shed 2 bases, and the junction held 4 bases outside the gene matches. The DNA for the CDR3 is TGTGCCATCAGGAGGACAGGGGGAACTGGGGCCAACGTCCTGACTTTC. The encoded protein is CAIRRTGGTGANVLTF.

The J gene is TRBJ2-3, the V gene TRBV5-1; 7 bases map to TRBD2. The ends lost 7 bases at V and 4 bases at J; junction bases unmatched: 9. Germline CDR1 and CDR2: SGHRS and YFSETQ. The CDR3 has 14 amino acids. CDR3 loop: CASAIGEGSDTQYF. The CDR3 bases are TGCGCCAGCGCCATTGGGGAGGGCTCAGATACGCAGTATTTT.

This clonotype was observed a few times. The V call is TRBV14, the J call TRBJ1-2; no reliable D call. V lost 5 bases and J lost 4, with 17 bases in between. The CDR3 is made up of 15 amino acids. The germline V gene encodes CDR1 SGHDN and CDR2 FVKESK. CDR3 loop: CASSNVLGPSYGYTF. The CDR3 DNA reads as TGTGCCAGCAGCAACGTACTAGGACCTAGCTATGGCTACACCTTC.

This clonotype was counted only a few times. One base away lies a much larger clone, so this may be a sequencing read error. The CDR3 nucleotides are TGTGCCAGCAGTGAAAGGGGGCGCAACAACAATGAGCAGCTCTTC. This encodes CASSERGRNNNEQLF. J is TRBJ2-1 and V is TRBV2, with TRBD1 matching over 7 bases. Looked up from germline, CDR1 is SNHLY and CDR2 is FYNNEI. CDR3 length equals 15 residues.

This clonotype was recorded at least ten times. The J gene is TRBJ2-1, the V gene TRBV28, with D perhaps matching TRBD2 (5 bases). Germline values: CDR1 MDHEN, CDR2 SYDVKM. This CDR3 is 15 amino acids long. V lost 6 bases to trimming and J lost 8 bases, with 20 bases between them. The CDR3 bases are TGTGCCAGCAGAGCTCCTCTAGCCGGAAGGGATGAGCAGTTCTTC. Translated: CASRAPLAGRDEQFF.

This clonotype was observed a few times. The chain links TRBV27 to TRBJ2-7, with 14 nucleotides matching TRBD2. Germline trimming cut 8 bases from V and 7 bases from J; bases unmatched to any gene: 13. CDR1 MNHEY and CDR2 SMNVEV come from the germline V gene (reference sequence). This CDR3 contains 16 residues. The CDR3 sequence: CASVPRLAGGPGEQYF. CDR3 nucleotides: TGTGCCAGCGTCCCCCGACTAGCGGGAGGGCCCGGAGAGCAGTACTTC.

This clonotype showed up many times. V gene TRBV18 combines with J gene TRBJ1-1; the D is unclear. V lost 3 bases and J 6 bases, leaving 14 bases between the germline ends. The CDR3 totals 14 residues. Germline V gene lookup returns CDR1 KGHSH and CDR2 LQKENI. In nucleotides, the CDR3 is TGTGCCAGCTCACCGTTCTCGGGCAAGTCTGAAGCTTTCTTT. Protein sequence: CASSPFSGKSEAFF. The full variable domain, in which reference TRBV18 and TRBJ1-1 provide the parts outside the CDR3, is NAGVMQNPRHLVRRRGQEARLRCSPMKGHSHVYWYRQLPEEGLKFMVYLQKENIIDESGMPKERFSAEFPKEGPSILRIQQVVRGDSAAYFCASSPFSGKSEAFFGQGTRLTVV.